This record concerns one T cell receptor beta chain sequence. The antigen it recognizes is unknown. No clone much larger than this one lies a single base away; base qualities are absent. Looking up the germline V gene yields CDR1 SGHTS and CDR2 YDEGEE. From cysteine to phenylalanine, the CDR3 is 14 amino acids long. Only the CDR3 DNA stays, 42 bases, in frame from base 1. Relative to germline, V is missing 0 bases and J is missing 6 bases, with 5 bases of the junction outside any gene match. The sample belongs to a study of blood T cell repertoires in COVID-19 (dated by TCRdb to the early 2020s). Regarding the complete study: Samples from collaborators originated in the United States, Italy and Spain and spanned both the acute and convalescent phases of COVID-19. The prospective study material was composed of cDNA or gDNA derived from T cells, B-cell-depleted T cells, or PBMCs. Subjects who had been exposed to COVID-19, were actively infected with it, or had recovered from it provided the deeply sampled blood TCRbeta repertoires that made up the dataset. The repertoires were released in a freely available public database intended as a resource for research on the immune response to SARS-CoV-2. Samples came from the ongoing ImmuneRACE study (first 160 participants) plus 1,254 subjects from 6 global collaborators. Nearly every sample came with metadata listing a de-identified subject ID, COVID-19 status, age in years and sex. Where available, HLA class I and class II types were taken from metadata supplied by the sample provider and were not determined by assay-based typing.

Summary of the overall study and its limitations: Clinical and demographic metadata were provided uncurated, with the amount varying by source and participant.

Enrolling through a virtual design, the prospective study's participants ranged in age from roughly 18 to 89 years and lived across roughly 23 United States geographic areas. In the prospective study, cohorts were assigned on the basis of participant-reported clinical history obtained from a screening survey and a study questionnaire. ImmuneRACE Cohort 3 recovered participants were defined by two consecutive negative NP/OP PCR tests, healthcare professional clearance, or symptom resolution. Each participant in the prospective study had whole blood, serum and a nasopharyngeal or oropharyngeal swab collected by mobile phlebotomists. Participants in the prospective study had the option to provide additional blood draws and questionnaires over a 2-month period. Before DNA extraction, prospective study blood samples were shipped either frozen or at room temperature. TCRbeta CDR3 regions were amplified from genomic DNA by means of the immunoSEQ Assay, a bias-controlled multiplex PCR. The source study handled its data this way. The number of nucleated cells in each sample was estimated by amplification of reference gene primers within the assay. To quantify the absolute abundance of each unique TCRbeta CDR3 rearrangement, sequence reads were collapsed and filtered. For each sample, productive Simpson clonality was calculated by taking the square root of Simpson's diversity index across productive rearrangements. This immuneACCESS table, as held by TCRdb, lists in-frame sequences with V and J called but not all clones. Of the missing ones, under half trace to an unresolved V gene in checked studies; the others have no known cause. Clone size and V and J calls were adopted from that table, with D and trimming inferred from the DNA. A total of more than 300,000 clones appear in this sample, 88% of them only once. The ten largest clones take up about 1.1% of the sample.

The chain couples TRBV5-8 to TRBJ1-2; TRBD1 fits 7 bases in the junction. Sequencing was done on a sample of PBMCs or T cells enriched from blood (not recorded which). This TCR was recovered from a woman aged 18-29 years who had recovered from COVID-19. The CDR3 reads as follows: CASSLDRGGDGYTF. DNA sequence: TGTGCCAGCAGCTTGGACAGGGGCGGGGATGGCTACACCTTC.